Listed here is a single T cell receptor beta chain. The target antigen is unknown. Between the trimmed V and J ends, which lost 0 bases and 6 bases, there was a span of 8 bases. This CDR3 has 13 residues. Germline loops: CDR1 KGHSH, CDR2 LQKENI. The sample comes from a study of graft-versus-host responses after intestinal transplantation. Study overall: The transplants performed in recipients were multivisceral, liver-intestinal, or isolated intestinal.

The method was immunoSEQ multiplex PCR; TCRdb's version includes in-frame clones alone and lacks a portion of them. The table records approximately 71,000 clones, about 90% of them present only once. The sequencing used unstimulated CD8+ T cells sorted from spleen or lymph node cells, collected before intestinal transplant. The gene calls are TRBV18 and TRBJ2-5, with unresolved D. The receptor's source is a human donor who received an intestinal transplant. This chain's CDR3 is CASSPPFRKTQYF. In nucleotides, the CDR3 is TGTGCCAGCTCACCACCATTTAGAAAGACCCAGTACTTC.